What follows are 18 T cell receptor beta chains derived from one specimen sequenced in a study of vaccination and CD4 T cells after COVID-19. Treatment described: approximately 9-day PBMC culture with coronavirus spike peptide pools or control peptides (ViraFEST assay). These receptors are not linked to any known antigen. Cultured CD4+ T cell DNA was sequenced using the Oncomine TCR Beta short-read assay. TCRdb reprocessed the PCR reads via MiXCR and lists one record per CDR3 protein. The sample yields around 13,000 distinct CDR3 sequences, approximately 79% seen once. The sample taken for sequencing was CD4+ T cells from blood, cultured in vitro. These receptors came from a human donor who had recovered from COVID-19.

This chain connects TRBV6-2 or TRBV6-3 to TRBJ1-2; D remains unclear. This CDR3 has 13 amino acids. V lost 6 bases, J lost 5 bases, and 13 bases lay in between. Germline values: CDR1 MNHEY, CDR2 SVGEGT. The CDR3 region is CASSRDLGYGYTF. CDR3 nucleotides: TGTGCCAGCAGCAGAGACTTAGGGTATGGCTACACCTTC.

This clonotype has just one count. The V gene is TRBV6-5, the J gene TRBJ2-7, with D perhaps given as TRBD1 or TRBD2 (5 bases each). V lost 2 bases, J lost 2 bases, and 7 bases lay in between. This CDR3 comprises 13 residues. Germline CDR1 MNHEY, CDR2 SVGAGI. The CDR3 region is CASSYGTPYEQYF. CDR3 in DNA: TGTGCCAGCAGTTACGGGACGCCCTACGAGCAGTACTTC.

This chain joins TRBV7-2 and TRBJ2-5; D gene unclear. Between the trimmed V and J ends, which lost 0 bases and 4 bases, there was a span of 3 bases. Germline-derived CDR1 and CDR2 are SGHTA and FQGNSA. The CDR3 has 12 residues. The CDR3: CASSLARETQYF. The CDR3 DNA reads TGTGCCAGCAGCTTAGCGAGAGAGACCCAGTACTTC.

This clonotype was seen just once. The chain employs TRBV25-1 and TRBJ2-1, with TRBD2 matching 12 bases. The CDR3 covers 15 residues. In germline, CDR1 is MGHDK, CDR2 SYGVNS. The junction had 3 bases not matched to a gene; V was cut back by 8 bases and J by 1 base. The CDR3 DNA sequence: TGTGCCAGCCGGACTAGCGGGATGTCCTACAATGAGCAGTTCTTC. It translates to CASRTSGMSYNEQFF.

The chain combines TRBV27 with TRBJ1-5; possibly TRBD1 for D (5 bases). The CDR3 length is 12 residues. Between the trimmed V and J ends, which lost 4 bases and 7 bases, there was a span of 8 bases. Germline CDR1 and CDR2: MNHEY and SMNVEV (reference sequence). The CDR3 spells CASSSPGQPQHF. The CDR3 DNA reads TGTGCCAGCAGTTCGCCAGGGCAGCCCCAGCATTTT.

This clonotype showed up just a few times. V and J are TRBV20-1 and TRBJ1-1; 9 nucleotides align to TRBD1. The CDR3 is 12 residues long. The germline V gene encodes CDR1 DFQATT and CDR2 SNEGSKA (reference sequence). The J segment lost 9 bases and the V segment lost 3 bases, leaving 5 bases of the junction unmatched. CDR3 bases: TGCAGTGCTAGTGGGACAGGGAGACAAGCTTTCTTT. Its protein is CSASGTGRQAFF.

This clonotype was seen more than once but under ten times. This sequence joins TRBV6-1 and TRBJ2-7; TRBD1 aligns across 7 bases. Germline assignment: CDR1 MNHNS and CDR2 SASEGT. CDR3 length equals 14 residues. V trimming: 6 bases; J trimming: 3 bases; junction bases outside the gene matches: 8. This chain's CDR3 is CASSTYRDSYEQYF. The CDR3 region has the DNA TGTGCCAGCAGCACCTACCGGGACAGCTACGAGCAGTACTTC.

This chain joins TRBV9 and TRBJ2-3; the D is unclear. The length of the CDR3 is 15 residues. V shed 2 bases and J shed 0 bases, with 10 bases lying between them. The V gene's germline CDR1 is SGDLS and CDR2 YYNGEE. This CDR3 is CASSVYGTSTDTQYF. The CDR3 DNA reads as TGTGCCAGCAGCGTTTACGGAACTAGCACAGATACGCAGTATTTT.

V is TRBV19 and J is TRBJ1-5; tentative D call: TRBD1 (6 bases). CDR1 is LNHDA and CDR2 is SQIVND in the germline V gene (reference sequence). The CDR3 totals 16 residues. Deletions cut 6 bases from V and 1 base from J, with 16 bases between. The CDR3 reads CASRINRVRSNQPQHF. DNA of the CDR3: TGTGCCAGTAGGATTAACAGGGTTCGGAGCAATCAGCCCCAGCATTTT. The full variable domain, its missing parts supplied by reference TRBV19 and TRBJ1-5, is DGGITQSPKYLFRKEGQNVTLSCEQNLNHDAMYWYRQDPGQGLRLIYYSQIVNDFQKGDIAEGYSVSREKKESFPLTVTSAQKNPTAFYLCASRINRVRSNQPQHFGDGTRLSIL.

J is TRBJ1-1 and V is TRBV20-1; 7 bases fit TRBD1. The CDR3 contains 11 residues. Germline CDR1 reads DFQATT; CDR2 reads SNEGSKA (reference sequence). The ends lost 3 bases at V and 9 bases at J; junction bases unmatched: 4. In nucleotides, the CDR3 is TGCAGTGCTAGTACAGGGGCTAAAGCTTTCTTT. Its translation: CSASTGAKAFF.

This rearrangement joins TRBV7-2 to TRBJ1-4; no clear D gene. The CDR3 length is 15 residues. Germline lookup yields CDR1 SGHTA and CDR2 FQGNSA. V gave up 2 bases and J gave up 3 bases, with 10 bases separating them. The CDR3 coding sequence is TGTGCCAGCAGCTTAAGTGGGAGGGCTAATGAAAAACTGTTTTTT. It yields the protein CASSLSGRANEKLFF. The complete variable domain, with remaining parts taken from reference TRBV7-2 and TRBJ1-4, reads GAGVSQSPSNKVTEKGKDVELRCDPISGHTALYWYRQSLGQGLEFLIYFQGNSAPDKSGLPSDRFSAERTGGSVSTLTIQRTQQEDSAVYLCASSLSGRANEKLFFGSGTQLSVL.

The chain is built from TRBV7-2 and TRBJ2-7; D perhaps matches TRBD2 (6 bases). V was shortened by 0 bases and J by 0 bases, with 12 bases between the two germline ends. Germline V gives CDR1 SGHTA, CDR2 FQGNSA. This CDR3 is 16 amino acids long. The DNA for the CDR3 is TGTGCCAGCAGCTTAGCCGGGCTAGCGAACTCCTACGAGCAGTACTTC. It encodes CASSLAGLANSYEQYF.

The J gene is TRBJ1-5, the V gene TRBV20-1; the D is unclear. Looked up from germline, CDR1 is DFQATT and CDR2 is SNEGSKA (reference sequence). V dropped 4 bases and J dropped 4 bases, with 8 bases sitting between them. The CDR3 is made up of 12 amino acids. This CDR3 is CSAIRENQPQHF. The DNA for the CDR3 is TGCAGTGCTATAAGGGAGAATCAGCCCCAGCATTTT.

In its sample, this clonotype was seen a few times. The chain has TRBV12-3 or TRBV12-4 and TRBJ1-5; D perhaps matches TRBD1 (5 bases). Trimming stripped 7 bases from V and 9 bases from J, with 13 bases between. The CDR3 length is 12 residues. The CDR3 nucleotides are TGTGCCAGCAAAACGGGACGGTTGCCCCAGCATTTT. This encodes CASKTGRLPQHF.

The rearrangement links TRBV20-1 to TRBJ2-3, with a weak D call TRBD2 (5 bases). Germline V gene sequence: CDR1 DFQATT, CDR2 SNEGSKA (reference sequence). V lost 1 base and J lost 0, with 14 bases in between. The CDR3 runs 16 residues. Written as DNA, the CDR3 is TGCAGTGCTAGAGCGGAGCGGACGTTCAGCACAGATACGCAGTATTTT. Its protein is CSARAERTFSTDTQYF.

This chain connects TRBV7-8 to TRBJ2-2, with 9 bases that match TRBD1. The CDR3 loop spans 15 amino acids. V shed 5 bases and J 3 bases; nucleotides not matched to a gene: 4. From germline, CDR1 is SGHVS and CDR2 FQNEAQ. The CDR3 DNA reads TGTGCCAGCAGCCCACGACAGGGGGACACCGGGGAGCTGTTTTTT. It translates to CASSPRQGDTGELFF.

V and J are TRBV30 and TRBJ2-7; the D call may be TRBD1 or TRBD2 (5 bases each). Trimming took 7 bases from V and 2 from J, leaving 18 bases between them. This CDR3 has 14 residues. The germline V gene has CDR1 GTSNPN and CDR2 SVGIG (reference sequence). This chain's CDR3 is CAFSRGLAPYEQYF. DNA for the CDR3: TGTGCCTTCAGTAGGGGTCTAGCTCCCTACGAGCAGTACTTC.

The chain couples TRBV7-9 to TRBJ2-4; TRBD2 is a possible D gene (6 bases). V lost 3 bases and J lost 4, with 13 bases in between. The CDR3 sequence is 15 residues long. Per the germline V gene, CDR1 is SEHNR and CDR2 is FQNEAQ (reference sequence). The CDR3 DNA is TGTGCCAGCAGCTTGACGTCGGGAGCTAAAAACATTCAGTACTTC. This translates into CASSLTSGAKNIQYF. Looking up the rest from reference TRBV7-9 and TRBJ2-4 gives the full variable domain: DTGVSQNPRHKITKRGQNVTFRCDPISEHNRLYWYRQTLGQGPEFLTYFQNEAQLEKSRLLSDRFSAERPKGSFSTLEIQRTEQGDSAMYLCASSLTSGAKNIQYFGAGTRLSVL.